This passage covers 9 T cell receptor beta chains from one sample sequenced in a study of cytotoxic CD8 clonotypes in ibrutinib-treated CLL. The method was immunoSEQ multiplex PCR; TCRdb's version includes in-frame clones alone and lacks a portion of them. Seen here are more than 140,000 clones, approximately 80% observed once, and the top ten hold around 30%. The source material was PBMCs, sampled after 12 months of ibrutinib treatment. These receptors were collected from a human donor with chronic lymphocytic leukemia.

CDR3 bases: TGTGCCAGCAGCACGAACTATGGCTACACCTTC. Encoded protein: CASSTNYGYTF. The gene calls are TRBV4-2 and TRBJ1-2; D gene uncertain. V was pared by 5 bases and J by 2 bases, with 3 bases between. The CDR3 has 11 amino acids. The germline CDR1 and CDR2 sequences are LGHNA and YNFKEQ.

This clone was counted a single time. CDR3 in amino acids: CASRGRGLAGAYEQYF. CDR3 sequence (DNA): TGTGCCAGCAGAGGTCGGGGACTAGCGGGGGCATACGAGCAGTACTTC. This chain connects TRBV27 to TRBJ2-7, with TRBD2 matching over 14 bases. The CDR3 covers 16 residues. Looked up from germline, CDR1 is MNHEY and CDR2 is SMNVEV (reference sequence). V shed 6 bases, J shed 4 bases, and the junction held 8 bases outside the gene matches.

The chain employs TRBV11-1 and TRBJ2-5; TRBD2 aligns across 11 bases. CDR1 and CDR2 from the germline V gene are SGHAT and FQDESV (reference sequence). This CDR3 is 15 amino acids long. V gave up 4 bases and J gave up 2 bases; unmatched junction bases: 3. Here the CDR3 DNA reads TGTGCCAGCAGCTCGGGACTAGCGGAACAAGAGACCCAGTACTTC. The encoded protein is CASSSGLAEQETQYF. Supplemented by reference TRBV11-1 and TRBJ2-5, the full variable domain reads EAEVAQSPRYKITEKSQAVAFWCDPISGHATLYWYRQILGQGPELLVQFQDESVVDDSQLPKDRFSAERLKGVDSTLKIQPAELGDSAMYLCASSSGLAEQETQYFGPGTRLLVL.

The chain joins TRBV4-2 to TRBJ2-7; D might be TRBD1 (6 bases). Trimming took off 4 bases at V and 3 bases at J, with 16 bases between the two ends. Germline-derived CDR1 and CDR2 are LGHNA and YNFKEQ. This CDR3 spans 15 amino acids. The CDR3 DNA reads TGTGCCAGCAGCCCAGCAGGGGAAGGTCGCTACGAGCAGTACTTC. Protein product: CASSPAGEGRYEQYF.

The chain couples TRBV11-2 to TRBJ2-2, with D perhaps given as TRBD1 or TRBD2 (5 bases each). This CDR3 is 17 amino acids long. The germline CDR1 and CDR2 sequences are SGHAT and FQNNGV. Trimming removed 6 bases from V and 3 bases from J, with 20 bases in between. CDR3 loop: CASRTLGDSGYTGELFF. In DNA, the CDR3 is TGTGCCAGCAGGACCCTGGGAGACAGCGGTTACACCGGGGAGCTGTTTTTT.

V is TRBV7-9 and J is TRBJ1-2; TRBD1 agrees at 9 bases. The CDR3 is 14 residues long. Germline values: CDR1 SEHNR, CDR2 FQNEAQ (reference sequence). Trimming at V came to 4 bases and at J to 8 bases, leaving 8 bases not matched to a gene. As DNA, the CDR3 is TGTGCCAGCAGCTCCCTAGACAGGGGGGACGGCTACACCTTC. This encodes CASSSLDRGDGYTF. Full variable domain (remainder filled in from reference TRBV7-9 and TRBJ1-2): DTGVSQNPRHKITKRGQNVTFRCDPISEHNRLYWYRQTLGQGPEFLTYFQNEAQLEKSRLLSDRFSAERPKGSFSTLEIQRTEQGDSAMYLCASSSLDRGDGYTFGSGTRLTVV.

The rearrangement links TRBV4-1 to TRBJ1-1; a weak D match, TRBD1 (5 bases). The V gene's germline CDR1 is MGHRA and CDR2 YSYEKL. V was clipped by 4 bases and J by 4 bases, with 13 bases between them. CDR3 length equals 14 residues. CDR3 region: CASSPLWGSTEAFF. The CDR3 DNA sequence: TGCGCCAGCAGCCCCCTTTGGGGGAGCACTGAAGCTTTCTTT.

This chain links TRBV7-6 with TRBJ2-3; 12 nucleotides match TRBD2. The CDR3 consists of 17 residues. V lost 4 bases and J lost 3; bases outside the gene matches: 8. Germline values: CDR1 SGHVS, CDR2 FNYEAQ. In DNA form, the CDR3 reads TGTGCCAGCAGCTCACCCGGACTAGCGGGATTTACAGATACGCAGTATTTT. It yields the protein CASSSPGLAGFTDTQYF.

V usage is TRBV7-2 and J usage is TRBJ1-1; the match to TRBD1 covers 7 bases. With 3 bases clipped from V and 6 bases from J, the junction kept 1 base outside the gene matches. Germline V gene sequence: CDR1 SGHTA, CDR2 FQGNSA. CDR3 length: 12 residues. DNA of the CDR3: TGTGCCAGCAGCTTTACAGGGGCTGAAGCTTTCTTT. Amino acid sequence: CASSFTGAEAFF.